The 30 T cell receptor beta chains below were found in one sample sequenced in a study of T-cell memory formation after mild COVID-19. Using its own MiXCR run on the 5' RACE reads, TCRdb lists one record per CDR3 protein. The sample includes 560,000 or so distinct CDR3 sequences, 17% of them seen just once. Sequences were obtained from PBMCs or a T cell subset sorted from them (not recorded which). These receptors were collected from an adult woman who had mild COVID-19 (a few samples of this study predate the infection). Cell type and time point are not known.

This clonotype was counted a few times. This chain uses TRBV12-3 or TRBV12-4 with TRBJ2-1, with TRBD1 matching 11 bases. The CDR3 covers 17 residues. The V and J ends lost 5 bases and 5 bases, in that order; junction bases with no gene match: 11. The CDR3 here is CASSPVYGTGGNNEQFF. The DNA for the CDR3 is TGTGCCAGCAGTCCCGTCTACGGGACAGGGGGGAACAATGAGCAGTTCTTC.

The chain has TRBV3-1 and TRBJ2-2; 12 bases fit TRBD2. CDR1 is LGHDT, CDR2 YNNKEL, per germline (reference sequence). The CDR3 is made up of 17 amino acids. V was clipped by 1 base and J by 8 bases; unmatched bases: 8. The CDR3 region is CASSQGPSGRAAGELFF. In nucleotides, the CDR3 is TGTGCCAGCAGCCAAGGCCCTAGCGGGAGGGCCGCGGGGGAGCTGTTTTTT.

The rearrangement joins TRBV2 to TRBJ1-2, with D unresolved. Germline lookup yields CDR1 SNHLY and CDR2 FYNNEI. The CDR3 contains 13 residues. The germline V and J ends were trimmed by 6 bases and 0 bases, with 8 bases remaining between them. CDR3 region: CASSDTTNYGYTF. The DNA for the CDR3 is TGTGCCAGCAGCGACACGACTAACTATGGCTACACCTTC.

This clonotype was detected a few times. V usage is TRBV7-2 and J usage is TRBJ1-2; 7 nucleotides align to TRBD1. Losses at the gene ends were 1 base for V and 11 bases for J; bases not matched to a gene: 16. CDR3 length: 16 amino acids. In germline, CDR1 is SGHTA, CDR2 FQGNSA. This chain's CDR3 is CASSLDIQTGTDPYTF. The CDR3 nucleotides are TGTGCCAGCAGCTTAGACATTCAAACCGGGACAGACCCGTACACCTTC.

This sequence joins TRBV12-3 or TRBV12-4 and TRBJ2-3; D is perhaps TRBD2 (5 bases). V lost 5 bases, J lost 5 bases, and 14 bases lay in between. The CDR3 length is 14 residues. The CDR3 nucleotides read TGTGCCAGCAGTAACCGGGGTCTTAAAGATACGCAGTATTTT. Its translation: CASSNRGLKDTQYF.

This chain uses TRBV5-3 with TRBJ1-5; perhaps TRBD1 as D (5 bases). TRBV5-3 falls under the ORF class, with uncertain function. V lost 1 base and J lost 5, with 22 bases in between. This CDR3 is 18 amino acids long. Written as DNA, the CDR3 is TGTGCCAGAAGCTTGCACAGGATGGGGGAGAAACCCTATCAGCCCCAGCATTTT. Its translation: CARSLHRMGEKPYQPQHF.

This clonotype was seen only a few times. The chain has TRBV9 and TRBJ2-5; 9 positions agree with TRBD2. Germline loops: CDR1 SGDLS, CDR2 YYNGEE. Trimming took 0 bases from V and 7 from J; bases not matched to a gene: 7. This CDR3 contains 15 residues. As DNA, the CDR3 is TGTGCCAGCAGCGTAGCTAGCGGGAACCGGGGGACCCAGTACTTC. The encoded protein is CASSVASGNRGTQYF.

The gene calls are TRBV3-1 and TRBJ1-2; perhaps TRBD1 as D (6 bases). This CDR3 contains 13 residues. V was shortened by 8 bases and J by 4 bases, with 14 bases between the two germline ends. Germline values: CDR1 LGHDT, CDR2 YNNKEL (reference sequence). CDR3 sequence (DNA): TGTGCCAGCCGGGGGGGGGCCGGCTATGGCTACACCTTC. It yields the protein CASRGGAGYGYTF.

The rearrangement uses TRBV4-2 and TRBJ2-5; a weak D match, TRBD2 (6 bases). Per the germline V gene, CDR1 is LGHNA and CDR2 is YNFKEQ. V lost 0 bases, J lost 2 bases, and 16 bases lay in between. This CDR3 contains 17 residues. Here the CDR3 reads CASSQETGRGDQETQYF. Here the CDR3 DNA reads TGTGCCAGCAGCCAAGAAACGGGGCGGGGCGATCAAGAGACCCAGTACTTC.

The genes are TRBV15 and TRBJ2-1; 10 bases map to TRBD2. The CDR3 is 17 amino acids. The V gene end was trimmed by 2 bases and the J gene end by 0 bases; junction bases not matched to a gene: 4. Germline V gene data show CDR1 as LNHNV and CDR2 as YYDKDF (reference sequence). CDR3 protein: CATSRLAGEGSYNEQFF. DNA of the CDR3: TGTGCCACCAGCAGACTAGCGGGAGAAGGCTCCTACAATGAGCAGTTCTTC.

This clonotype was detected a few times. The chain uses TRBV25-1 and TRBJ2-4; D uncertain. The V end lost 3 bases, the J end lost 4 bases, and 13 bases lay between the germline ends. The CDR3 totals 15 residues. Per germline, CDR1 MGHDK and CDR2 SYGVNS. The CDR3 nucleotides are TGTGCCAGCAGTGAGTGGGGAACAGATAAAAACATTCAGTACTTC. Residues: CASSEWGTDKNIQYF.

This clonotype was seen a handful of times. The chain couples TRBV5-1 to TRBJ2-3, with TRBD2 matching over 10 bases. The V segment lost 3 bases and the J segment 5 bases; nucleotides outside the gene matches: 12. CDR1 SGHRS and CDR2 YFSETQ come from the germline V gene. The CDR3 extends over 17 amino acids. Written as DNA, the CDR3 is TGCGCCAGCAGCTCAGCCGCGAGGACTAGCGGTGGAGATACGCAGTATTTT. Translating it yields CASSSAARTSGGDTQYF. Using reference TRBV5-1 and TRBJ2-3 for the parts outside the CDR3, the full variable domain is KAGVTQTPRYLIKTRGQQVTLSCSPISGHRSVSWYQQTPGQGLQFLFEYFSETQRNKGNFPGRFSGRQFSNSRSEMNVSTLELGDSALYLCASSSAARTSGGDTQYFGPGTRLTVL.

CDR3 nucleotides: TGTGCCAGCAGCTCCCTACGGGGCAATGAGCAGTTCTTC. The encoded protein is CASSSLRGNEQFF. The rearrangement uses TRBV7-1 and TRBJ2-1; weak D call: TRBD2 (5 bases). TRBV7-1 is reported as an ORF; its role is uncertain. The CDR3 runs to 13 residues. V was pared by 3 bases and J by 6 bases, with 9 bases between.

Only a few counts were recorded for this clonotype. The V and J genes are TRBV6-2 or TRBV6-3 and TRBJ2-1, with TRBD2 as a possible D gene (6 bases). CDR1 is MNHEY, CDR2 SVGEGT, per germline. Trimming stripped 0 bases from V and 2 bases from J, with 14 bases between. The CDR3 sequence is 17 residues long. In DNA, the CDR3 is TGTGCCAGCAGTTACTCGCTCCGCGGGAAGACCTACAATGAGCAGTTCTTC. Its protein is CASSYSLRGKTYNEQFF.

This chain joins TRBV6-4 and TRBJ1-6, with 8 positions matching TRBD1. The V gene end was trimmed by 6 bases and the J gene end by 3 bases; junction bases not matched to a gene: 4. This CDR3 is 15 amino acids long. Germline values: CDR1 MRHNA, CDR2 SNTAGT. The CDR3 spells CASRTDRDYNSPLHF. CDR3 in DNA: TGTGCCAGCAGAACGGACAGGGACTATAATTCACCCCTCCACTTT.

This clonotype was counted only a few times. CDR3 loop: CASSLQTSSGVYTEAFF. CDR3 bases: TGTGCCAGCAGTCTGCAGACCTCGTCCGGGGTGTACACTGAAGCTTTCTTT. The chain recombines TRBV12-3 or TRBV12-4 with TRBJ1-1; D not certain. The V end was cut by 5 bases, the J end by 3 bases, with 22 bases between. The CDR3 extends over 17 amino acids.

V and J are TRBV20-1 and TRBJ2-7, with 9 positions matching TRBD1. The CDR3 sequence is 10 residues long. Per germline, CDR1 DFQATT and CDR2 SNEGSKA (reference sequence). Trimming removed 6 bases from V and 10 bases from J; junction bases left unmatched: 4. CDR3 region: CSAGTGFQYF. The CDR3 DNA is TGCAGTGCGGGGACAGGGTTTCAGTACTTC.

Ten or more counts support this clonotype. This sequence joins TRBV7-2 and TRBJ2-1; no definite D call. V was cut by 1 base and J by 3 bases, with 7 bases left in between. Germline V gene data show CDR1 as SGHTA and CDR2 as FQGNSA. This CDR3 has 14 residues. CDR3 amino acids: CASSLDSFYNEQFF. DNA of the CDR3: TGTGCCAGCAGCTTAGATAGCTTCTACAATGAGCAGTTCTTC.

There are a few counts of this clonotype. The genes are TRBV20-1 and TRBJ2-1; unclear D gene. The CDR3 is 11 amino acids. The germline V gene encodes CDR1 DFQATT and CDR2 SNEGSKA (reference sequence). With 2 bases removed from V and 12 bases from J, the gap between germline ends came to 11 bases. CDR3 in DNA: TGCAGTGCTAGATCCCTAAAAACGCAGTTCTTC. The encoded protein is CSARSLKTQFF.

The CDR3 region has the DNA TGTGCCAGCAGCTTAGGTAGCCTGACCTACAATGAGCAGTTCTTC. Its translation: CASSLGSLTYNEQFF. V usage is TRBV7-2 and J usage is TRBJ2-1, with D uncertain. Germline V CDR1 and CDR2: SGHTA, FQGNSA. The CDR3 has 15 residues. Trimming removed 1 base from V and 2 bases from J, with 9 bases in between.

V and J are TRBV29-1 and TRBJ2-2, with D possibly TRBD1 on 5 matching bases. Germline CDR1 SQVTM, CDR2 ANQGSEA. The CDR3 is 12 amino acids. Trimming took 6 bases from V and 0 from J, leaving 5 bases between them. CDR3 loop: CSVQANTGELFF. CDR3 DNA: TGCAGCGTACAGGCGAACACCGGGGAGCTGTTTTTT.

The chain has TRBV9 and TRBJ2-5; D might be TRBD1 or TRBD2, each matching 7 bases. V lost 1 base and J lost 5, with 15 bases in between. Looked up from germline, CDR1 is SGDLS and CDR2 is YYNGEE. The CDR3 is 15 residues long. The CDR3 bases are TGTGCCAGCAGCGTACAGGGGGGGGGCTGGGAGACCCAGTACTTC. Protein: CASSVQGGGWETQYF.

As DNA, the CDR3 is TGTGCCAGCAGCTTAGGTGGGACAGGGAGGCAGTTCTTC. Its protein product is CASSLGGTGRQFF. The V gene is TRBV7-6, the J gene TRBJ2-1; 9 bases map to TRBD1. CDR1 and CDR2 (germline): SGHVS, FNYEAQ. V was pared by 1 base and J by 12 bases, with 4 bases of the junction left unmatched. The CDR3 consists of 13 residues.

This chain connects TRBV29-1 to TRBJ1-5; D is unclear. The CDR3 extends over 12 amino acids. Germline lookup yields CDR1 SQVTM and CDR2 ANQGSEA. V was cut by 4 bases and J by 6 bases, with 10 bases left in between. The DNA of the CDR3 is TGCAGCGTTGGAGAGGCAGGTCAGCCCCAGCATTTT. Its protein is CSVGEAGQPQHF.

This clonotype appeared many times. The CDR3 region is CASSQGPLTDTQYF. The CDR3 DNA is TGTGCCAGCAGCCAAGGGCCTCTCACAGATACGCAGTATTTT. This sequence joins TRBV3-1 and TRBJ2-3, with D hard to call. V was shortened by 1 base and J by 2 bases, with 7 bases between the two germline ends. The CDR3 is 14 amino acids. Per the germline V gene, CDR1 is LGHDT and CDR2 is YNNKEL (reference sequence).

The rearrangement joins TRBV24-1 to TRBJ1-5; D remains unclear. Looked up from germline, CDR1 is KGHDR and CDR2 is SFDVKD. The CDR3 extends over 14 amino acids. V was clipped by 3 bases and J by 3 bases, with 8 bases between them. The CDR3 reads CATSDQGYNQPQHF. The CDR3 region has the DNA TGTGCCACCAGTGATCAAGGGTACAATCAGCCCCAGCATTTT.

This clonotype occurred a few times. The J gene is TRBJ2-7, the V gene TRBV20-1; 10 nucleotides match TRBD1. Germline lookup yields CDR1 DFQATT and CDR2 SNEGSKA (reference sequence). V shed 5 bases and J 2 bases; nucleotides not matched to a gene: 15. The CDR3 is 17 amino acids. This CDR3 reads CSALGTGDGDGTYEQYF. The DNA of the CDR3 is TGCAGTGCTCTTGGGACAGGGGATGGGGACGGGACCTACGAGCAGTACTTC.

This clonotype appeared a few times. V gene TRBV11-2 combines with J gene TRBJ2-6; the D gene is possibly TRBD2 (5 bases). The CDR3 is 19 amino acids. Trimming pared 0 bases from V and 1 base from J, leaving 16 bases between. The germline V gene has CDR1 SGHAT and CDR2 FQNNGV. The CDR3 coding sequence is TGTGCCAGCAGCTTAGACGAATGGAATACTAGGTCTGGGGCCAACGTCCTGACTTTC. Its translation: CASSLDEWNTRSGANVLTF. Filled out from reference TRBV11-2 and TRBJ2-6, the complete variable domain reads EAGVAQSPRYKIIEKRQSVAFWCNPISGHATLYWYQQILGQGPKLLIQFQNNGVVDDSQLPKDRFSAERLKGVDSTLKIQPAKLEDSAVYLCASSLDEWNTRSGANVLTFGAGSRLTVL.

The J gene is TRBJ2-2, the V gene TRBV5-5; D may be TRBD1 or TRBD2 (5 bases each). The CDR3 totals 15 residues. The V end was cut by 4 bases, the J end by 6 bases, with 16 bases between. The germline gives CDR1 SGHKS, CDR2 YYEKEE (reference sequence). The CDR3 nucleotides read TGTGCCAGCAGCCAGGAGGCAGGGTCGGCCGGGGAGCTGTTTTTT. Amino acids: CASSQEAGSAGELFF.

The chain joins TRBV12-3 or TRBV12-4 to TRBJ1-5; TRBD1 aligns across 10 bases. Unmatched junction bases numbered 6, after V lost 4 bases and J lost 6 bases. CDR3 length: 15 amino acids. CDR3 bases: TGTGCCAGCAGTTCCAGACAGGGGGCGGGTCAGCCCCAGCATTTT. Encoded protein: CASSSRQGAGQPQHF.